These T cell receptor beta chains were read from a single sample in a study of cytomegalovirus exposure and HLA in healthy donors. The table came from immunoSEQ multiplex PCR; TCRdb's copy has only in-frame clones and leaves some out. The sample has 140,000 to 150,000 clones; around 80% are singletons. The sample taken for sequencing was PBMCs. Receptors originate from a woman aged 25 to 45 in good health and CMV-seronegative. CDR3s include the opening cysteine and the closing phenylalanine or tryptophan. The D gene is left open where the match is weak. A row's size may be missing; if present it is once, few, many or a size class.

D gene: .; J gene: TRBJ1-4; clone size: few; CDR3 length: 12; V gene: TRBV6-6; CDR3 DNA: TGTGCCAGCAGTTACCTCCGGGAAAAACTGTTTTTT; CDR3 protein: CASSYLREKLFF
D gene: TRBD2; J gene: TRBJ2-7; clone size: .; CDR3 length: 14; V gene: TRBV27; CDR3 DNA: TGTGCCAGCAGCGGGACTAGCGGGATCTACGAGCAGTACTTC; CDR3 protein: CASSGTSGIYEQYF
D gene: .; J gene: TRBJ2-7; clone size: once; CDR3 length: 15; V gene: TRBV7-8; CDR3 DNA: TGTGCCAGCAGCCCCCCCCGGGAGAGCTCCTACGAGCAGTACTTC; CDR3 protein: CASSPPRESSYEQYF
D gene: .; J gene: TRBJ1-6; clone size: few; CDR3 length: 13; V gene: TRBV28; CDR3 DNA: TGTGCCAGCAGTGCCCTCAGGGTATCACCCCTCCACTTT; CDR3 protein: CASSALRVSPLHF
D gene: TRBD1; J gene: TRBJ1-5; clone size: .; CDR3 length: 18; V gene: TRBV2; CDR3 DNA: TGTGCCAGCAGTGATGAGGGGGCAGTTCCCATTGGCAATCAGCCCCAGCATTTT; CDR3 protein: CASSDEGAVPIGNQPQHF
D gene: .; J gene: TRBJ1-3; clone size: .; CDR3 length: 16; V gene: TRBV2; CDR3 DNA: TGTGCCAGCAGTGCACAGGGTGGTACGGCTGGAAACACCATATATTTT; CDR3 protein: CASSAQGGTAGNTIYF
D gene: TRBD2; J gene: TRBJ2-3; clone size: .; CDR3 length: 15; V gene: TRBV6-1; CDR3 DNA: TGTGCCAGCACTACCGGACTAGCGGGCACAGATACGCAGTATTTT; CDR3 protein: CASTTGLAGTDTQYF
D gene: .; J gene: TRBJ2-3; clone size: .; CDR3 length: 15; V gene: TRBV27; CDR3 DNA: TGTGCCAGCAATGACGGGCGGACGGGGATAGATATGCAGTATTTT; CDR3 protein: CASNDGRTGIDMQYF
D gene: TRBD1; J gene: TRBJ1-2; clone size: .; CDR3 length: 13; V gene: TRBV7-2; CDR3 DNA: TGTGCCAGCAGCGGTTCGACAGGGGGCGGCTACACCTTC; CDR3 protein: CASSGSTGGGYTF
D gene: TRBD2; J gene: TRBJ2-6; clone size: few; CDR3 length: 16; V gene: TRBV6-6; CDR3 DNA: TGTGCCAGCAGTTGGACGGGGGGCTCTGGGGCCAACGTCCTGACTTTC; CDR3 protein: CASSWTGGSGANVLTF
D gene: .; J gene: TRBJ1-1; clone size: few; CDR3 length: 14; V gene: TRBV2; CDR3 DNA: TGTGCCAGCAGTGAACGCAAGAGTGTCACTGAAGCTTTCTTT; CDR3 protein: CASSERKSVTEAFF
D gene: .; J gene: TRBJ2-1; clone size: .; CDR3 length: 15; V gene: TRBV9; CDR3 DNA: TGTGCCAGCAGCGTATCGCTAGCGATTAACAATGAGCAGTTCTTC; CDR3 protein: CASSVSLAINNEQFF
D gene: TRBD2; J gene: TRBJ2-3; clone size: .; CDR3 length: 15; V gene: TRBV7-2; CDR3 DNA: TGTGCCAGCAGCTCCAACCTAGCGGGGGCTGATACGCAGTATTTT; CDR3 protein: CASSSNLAGADTQYF